The 13 T cell receptor beta chains given below trace back to one sample, sequenced in a study of molecular identifiers for immune sequencing clone quantification. TCRdb re-called the PCR reads through MiXCR, storing one row per CDR3 protein. The sample lists about 330,000 distinct CDR3 sequences; roughly 24% were seen once. The sequenced sample consisted of naive CD8+ T cells from blood, with Jurkat cell RNA spiked in. The sample's subset: FACS-sorted CD8+CD4-CCR7+CD45RA+ naive T cells. All receptors derive from a human donor in good health. Some libraries in this study had Jurkat cell RNA spiked in.

This clonotype was seen repeatedly, ten times or more. This rearrangement joins TRBV7-2 to TRBJ2-7, with 7 bases that match TRBD2. Germline CDR1 is SGHTA and CDR2 is FQGNSA. J was trimmed by 2 bases and V by 5 bases; bases with no gene match: 6. The CDR3 spans 14 residues. The CDR3 loop is CASSTYGLAYEQYF. The CDR3 DNA reads TGTGCCAGCAGCACCTACGGACTAGCCTACGAGCAGTACTTC.

This clonotype was observed a handful of times. The rearrangement uses TRBV7-6 and TRBJ2-7; 7 nucleotides match TRBD2. Germline CDR1 is SGHVS and CDR2 is FNYEAQ. CDR3 length equals 17 residues. J lost 3 bases, V lost 6 bases, and 17 bases had no gene match. CDR3 bases: TGTGCCAGCAGTTTTGGGGATTCTAGCGGACTAATCTACGAGCAGTACTTC. Protein sequence: CASSFGDSSGLIYEQYF.

Notes on this clonotype: This may stem from a read error, because a much larger clone lies one nucleotide away. The J gene is TRBJ2-1, the V gene TRBV19, with D hard to call. This CDR3 is 15 amino acids long. Germline V gene data show CDR1 as LNHDA and CDR2 as SQIVND (reference sequence). In DNA, the CDR3 is TGTGCCACCGGCCTTGGCGGAAGAGCCTACAATGAGCTGTTCTTC. It is translated as CATGLGGRAYNELFF.

This clonotype was detected ten times or more. This chain uses TRBV19 with TRBJ2-4; no definite D call. The CDR3 extends over 14 amino acids. V dropped 7 bases and J dropped 0 bases, with 10 bases sitting between them. The germline gives CDR1 LNHDA, CDR2 SQIVND (reference sequence). This CDR3 is CASNSPVAKNIQYF. The CDR3 region has the DNA TGTGCCAGTAATTCCCCGGTAGCCAAAAACATTCAGTACTTC.

This clonotype was detected once. This chain links TRBV19 with TRBJ1-1; D possibly corresponds to TRBD1 (6 bases). The CDR3 covers 11 residues. The germline gives CDR1 LNHDA, CDR2 SQIVND (reference sequence). Trimming cost V 6 bases and J 11 bases, with 13 bases left between them. CDR3 sequence reads: CASRQGIDAFF. The CDR3 DNA reads TGTGCCAGTAGACAGGGTATTGACGCTTTCTTT.

Note on this clonotype: The junction differs from germline at one of its ends, possibly a read error. The CDR3 bases are TGCGCCAGCAGCCAAGCCAGAGTGGTCCCTGAAGCTTTATTT. This codes for CASSQARVVPEALF. V is TRBV4-3 and J is TRBJ1-1; D not resolved. This CDR3 spans 14 amino acids. Germline CDR1 is LGHNA and CDR2 is YSLEER.

There are a few counts of this clonotype. This chain joins TRBV20-1 and TRBJ2-7, with D possibly matching TRBD2 (5 bases). Per the germline V gene, CDR1 is DFQATT and CDR2 is SNEGSKA (reference sequence). The CDR3 consists of 13 residues. Trimming left V 1 base short and J 5 bases short, with 12 bases between. The CDR3 sequence is CSARVPGSHEQYF. In nucleotides, the CDR3 is TGCAGTGCTAGAGTGCCGGGATCCCACGAGCAGTACTTC.

The rearrangement links TRBV13 to TRBJ2-5, with 7 bases identical to TRBD2. The CDR3 extends over 16 amino acids. Germline values: CDR1 PRHDT, CDR2 FYEKMQ (reference sequence). J gave up 4 bases and V 7 bases, and 15 bases lay outside the gene matches. The CDR3 nucleotides are TGTGCCAGCAACCGACTCCTAGCGGCCGAGGGAGAGACCCAGTACTTC. This translates into CASNRLLAAEGETQYF.

The sample holds many counts of this clonotype. The chain links TRBV4-3 to TRBJ1-3; tentatively, D is TRBD1 (5 bases). The CDR3 runs to 15 residues. Germline lookup yields CDR1 LGHNA and CDR2 YSLEER. Trimming took off 2 bases at V and 1 base at J, with 9 bases between the two ends. The CDR3 DNA follows: TGCGCCAGCAGCCAACAGAGGGGATCTGGAAACACCATATATTTT. It translates to CASSQQRGSGNTIYF.

At least ten counts were recorded for this clonotype. V and J are TRBV7-9 and TRBJ2-7, with 9 positions matching TRBD2. Germline CDR1 is SEHNR and CDR2 is FQNEAQ (reference sequence). The V segment lost 5 bases and the J segment 2 bases; nucleotides outside the gene matches: 7. This CDR3 region has 15 residues. The CDR3 sequence is CASSVSGGLPYEQYF. The CDR3 nucleotides are TGTGCCAGCAGCGTCAGCGGGGGGTTGCCCTACGAGCAGTACTTC.

In this sample, this clonotype turned up many times. V usage is TRBV20-1 and J usage is TRBJ2-7; the D gene is possibly TRBD2 (6 bases). V shed 0 bases and J shed 1 base, with 10 bases lying between them. CDR1 DFQATT and CDR2 SNEGSKA come from the germline V gene (reference sequence). This CDR3 spans 14 amino acids. The CDR3 DNA sequence: TGCAGTGCTAGAGATCAGGAGGGTTCCTACGAGCAGTACTTC. Its translation is CSARDQEGSYEQYF.

V gene TRBV9 combines with J gene TRBJ2-3, with D possibly matching TRBD1 (6 bases). Trimming left V 1 base short and J 2 bases short, with 11 bases between. The CDR3 loop spans 15 amino acids. The germline V gene has CDR1 SGDLS and CDR2 YYNGEE. The CDR3 sequence: CASSVQDSPTDTQYF. The CDR3 nucleotides are TGTGCCAGCAGCGTACAGGACAGTCCCACAGATACGCAGTATTTT.

This clonotype appeared many times. This rearrangement joins TRBV7-3 to TRBJ2-3, with D tentatively TRBD1 or TRBD2 (6 bases each). The V gene lost 5 bases and the J gene lost 2 bases, with 14 bases spanning the gap. The CDR3 length is 15 residues. The germline V gene encodes CDR1 SGHTA and CDR2 FQGTGA. The CDR3 loop is CASSTTGASTDTQYF. As DNA, the CDR3 is TGTGCCAGCAGCACCACGGGGGCATCCACAGATACGCAGTATTTT.